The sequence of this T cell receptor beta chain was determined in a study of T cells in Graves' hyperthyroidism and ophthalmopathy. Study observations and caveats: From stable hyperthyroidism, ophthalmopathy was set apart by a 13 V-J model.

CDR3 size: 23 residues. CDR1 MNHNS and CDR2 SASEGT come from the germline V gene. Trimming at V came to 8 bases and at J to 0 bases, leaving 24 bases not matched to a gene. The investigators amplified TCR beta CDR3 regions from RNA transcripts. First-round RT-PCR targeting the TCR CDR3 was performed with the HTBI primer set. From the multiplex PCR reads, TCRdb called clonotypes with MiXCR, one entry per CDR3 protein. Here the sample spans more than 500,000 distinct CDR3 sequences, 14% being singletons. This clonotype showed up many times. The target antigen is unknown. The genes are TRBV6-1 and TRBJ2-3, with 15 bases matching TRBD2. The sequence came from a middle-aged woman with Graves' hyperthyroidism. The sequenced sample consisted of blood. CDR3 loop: CASGRITSWTSGRASPSTDTQYF. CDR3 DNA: TGTGCCAGCGGCCGGATTACTTCCTGGACTAGCGGGAGGGCCTCTCCCAGCACAGATACGCAGTATTTT.